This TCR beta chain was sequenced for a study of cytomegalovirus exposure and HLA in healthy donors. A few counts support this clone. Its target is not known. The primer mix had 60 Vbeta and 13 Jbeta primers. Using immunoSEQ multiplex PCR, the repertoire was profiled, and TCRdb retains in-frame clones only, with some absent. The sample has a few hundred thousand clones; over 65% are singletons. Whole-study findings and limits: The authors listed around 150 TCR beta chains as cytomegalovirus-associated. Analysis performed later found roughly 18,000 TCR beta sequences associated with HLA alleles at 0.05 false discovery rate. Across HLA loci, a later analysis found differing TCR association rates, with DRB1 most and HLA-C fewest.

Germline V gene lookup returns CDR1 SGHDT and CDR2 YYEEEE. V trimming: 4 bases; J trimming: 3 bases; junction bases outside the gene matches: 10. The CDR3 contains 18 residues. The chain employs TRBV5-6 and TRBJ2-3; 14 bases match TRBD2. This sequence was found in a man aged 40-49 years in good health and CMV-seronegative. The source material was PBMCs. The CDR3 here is CASSPGLAGVMVTDTQYF. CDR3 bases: TGTGCCAGCAGCCCGGGACTAGCGGGAGTCATGGTAACAGATACGCAGTATTTT.